This is a list of T cell receptor beta chains from one sample in a study of Ad26.COV2.S vaccination and SARS-CoV-2 variants. Generated by immunoSEQ multiplex PCR, the TCRdb table keeps only in-frame clones and is missing some. The table has 510,000 or so clones, approximately 90% seen once. Here the sequenced sample was peripheral blood, taken in a trial of Ad26.COV2.S vaccine versus placebo. The receptors shown here come from a person aged 18-65 years who received the Ad26.COV2.S COVID-19 vaccine or a placebo. CDR3s include the opening cysteine and the closing phenylalanine or tryptophan. Fields, in order: J gene, CDR3 length, clone size, V gene, D gene, CDR3 DNA, CDR3 protein. A D gene is named only where the DNA matches it firmly. Expanded clones are given a class, and other clones once, few, many or no size at all.

j_gene: TRBJ2-2
len: 19
abundance: .
v_gene: TRBV27
d_gene: TRBD2
CDR3nt: TGTGCCAGCAGTTTAAGCCCCCTAGCGGGAGGGCCTTATGGCGGGGAGCTGTTTTTT
CDR3aa: CASSLSPLAGGPYGGELFF

j_gene: TRBJ1-1
len: 18
abundance: .
v_gene: TRBV28
d_gene: TRBD1
CDR3nt: TGTGCCAGCAGTCTCACCCCGGGACAGGGGGCAGGGAACACTGAAGCTTTCTTT
CDR3aa: CASSLTPGQGAGNTEAFF

j_gene: TRBJ2-1
len: 14
abundance: .
v_gene: TRBV19
d_gene: TRBD2
CDR3nt: TGTGCCAGTAGCCAACCGGGGACTAGCCTCGTGCAGTTCTTC
CDR3aa: CASSQPGTSLVQFF

j_gene: TRBJ1-1
len: 11
abundance: .
v_gene: TRBV20-1
d_gene: .
CDR3nt: TGCAGTGCTAGAGATGACACTGAAGCTTTCTTT
CDR3aa: CSARDDTEAFF

j_gene: TRBJ2-3
len: 13
abundance: .
v_gene: TRBV5-4
d_gene: .
CDR3nt: TGTGCCAGCAGCCGTTGGACTATGGATACGCAGTATTTT
CDR3aa: CASSRWTMDTQYF

j_gene: TRBJ2-1
len: 16
abundance: .
v_gene: TRBV7-9
d_gene: TRBD1
CDR3nt: TGTGCCAGCAGCTCCCCCGCTAGGACAGGGTTCAATGAGCAGTTCTTC
CDR3aa: CASSSPARTGFNEQFF

j_gene: TRBJ1-1
len: 12
abundance: .
v_gene: TRBV12-3/TRBV12-4
d_gene: .
CDR3nt: TGTGCCAGCAGTTTATTTGGGGGGAAAGCTTTCTTT
CDR3aa: CASSLFGGKAFF

j_gene: TRBJ2-2
len: 14
abundance: .
v_gene: TRBV9
d_gene: .
CDR3nt: TGTGCCAGCAGCGTAAGGGCGAACACCGGGGAGCTGTTTTTT
CDR3aa: CASSVRANTGELFF

j_gene: TRBJ2-7
len: 15
abundance: .
v_gene: TRBV28
d_gene: .
CDR3nt: TGTGCCAGCAGTCTTCCCCCTCCAGGCCCCTACGAGCAGTACTTC
CDR3aa: CASSLPPPGPYEQYF

j_gene: TRBJ1-3
len: 14
abundance: .
v_gene: TRBV6-2/TRBV6-3
d_gene: .
CDR3nt: TGTGCCAGCAGTCGGGACAACTCTGGAAACACCATATATTTT
CDR3aa: CASSRDNSGNTIYF

j_gene: TRBJ1-6
len: 13
abundance: .
v_gene: TRBV30
d_gene: TRBD1
CDR3nt: TGTGCCTGGAGCGAGACAGGGGTTTCACCCCTCCACTTT
CDR3aa: CAWSETGVSPLHF

j_gene: TRBJ1-2
len: 13
abundance: .
v_gene: TRBV10-3
d_gene: .
CDR3nt: TGTGCCATCAGTGAGCGGGTGAACTATGGCTACACCTTC
CDR3aa: CAISERVNYGYTF

j_gene: TRBJ2-5
len: 15
abundance: .
v_gene: TRBV30
d_gene: TRBD2
CDR3nt: TGTGCCTGGAGTGTATCTAGCGGGGGACAAGAGACCCAGTACTTC
CDR3aa: CAWSVSSGGQETQYF

j_gene: TRBJ2-7
len: 13
abundance: .
v_gene: TRBV28
d_gene: .
CDR3nt: TGTGCCAGCAGTTTAGGGTCTTCCTACGAGCAGTACTTC
CDR3aa: CASSLGSSYEQYF

j_gene: TRBJ2-7
len: 14
abundance: few
v_gene: TRBV9
d_gene: .
CDR3nt: TGTGCCAGCAGCGTAGGGCTCGGTACCTACGAGCAGTACTTC
CDR3aa: CASSVGLGTYEQYF